This entry describes one T cell receptor (beta chain). Its target is not known. The source of the sample is a study of cytomegalovirus exposure and HLA in healthy donors. General study points: Equally common other TCR beta chains were less clonally expanded than HLA-associated ones, a later analysis found.

This donor's CMV serostatus is unrecorded. A multiplex PCR was run with 60 Vbeta primers and 13 Jbeta primers. The assay was immunoSEQ multiplex PCR, and TCRdb's table has in-frame clones only and misses some. The sample gives 50,000 or so clones, roughly 53% of which show up once; 12% is in the top ten. The CDR3 loop spans 14 amino acids. The V gene's germline CDR1 is MNHNY and CDR2 SVGAGI (reference sequence). V was pared by 6 bases and J by 1 base, with 4 bases of the junction left unmatched. This receptor was identified in a human donor in good health. The V call is TRBV6-6, the J call TRBJ2-3; 7 bases agree with TRBD2. Sequenced: PBMCs. CDR3 region: CASSPSGRTDTQYF. The CDR3 DNA is TGTGCCAGCAGCCCTAGCGGCCGCACAGATACGCAGTATTTT.